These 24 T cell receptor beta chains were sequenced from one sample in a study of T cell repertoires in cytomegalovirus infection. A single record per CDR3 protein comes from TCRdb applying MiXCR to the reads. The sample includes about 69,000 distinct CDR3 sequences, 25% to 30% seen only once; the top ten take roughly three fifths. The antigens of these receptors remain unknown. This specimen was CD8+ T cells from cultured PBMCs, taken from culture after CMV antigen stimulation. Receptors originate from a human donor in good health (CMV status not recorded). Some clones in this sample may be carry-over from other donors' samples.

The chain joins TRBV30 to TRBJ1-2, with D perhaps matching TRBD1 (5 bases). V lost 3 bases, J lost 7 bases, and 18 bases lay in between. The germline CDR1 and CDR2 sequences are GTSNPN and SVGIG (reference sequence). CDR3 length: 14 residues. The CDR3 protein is CAWSMGGPRGGYTF. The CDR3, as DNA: TGTGCCTGGAGCATGGGGGGTCCTCGAGGTGGCTACACCTTC.

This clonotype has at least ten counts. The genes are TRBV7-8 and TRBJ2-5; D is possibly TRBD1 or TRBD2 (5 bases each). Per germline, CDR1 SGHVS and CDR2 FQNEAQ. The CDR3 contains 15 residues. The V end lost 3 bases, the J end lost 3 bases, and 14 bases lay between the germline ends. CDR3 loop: CASSFRDGPKETQYF. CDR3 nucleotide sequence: TGTGCCAGCAGCTTTAGGGACGGGCCAAAAGAGACCCAGTACTTC.

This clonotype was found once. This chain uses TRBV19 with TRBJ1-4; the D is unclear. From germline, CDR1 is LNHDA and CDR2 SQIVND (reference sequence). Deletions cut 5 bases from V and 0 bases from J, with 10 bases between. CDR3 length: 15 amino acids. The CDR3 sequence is CASSPGVATNEKLFF. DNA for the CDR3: TGTGCCAGTAGTCCCGGGGTGGCAACTAATGAAAAACTGTTTTTT.

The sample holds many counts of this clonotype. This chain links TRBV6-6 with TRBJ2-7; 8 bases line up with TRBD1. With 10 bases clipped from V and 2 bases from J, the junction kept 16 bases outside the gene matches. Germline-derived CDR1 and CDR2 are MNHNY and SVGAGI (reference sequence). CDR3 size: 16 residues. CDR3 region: CATSDRGKQGAYEQYF. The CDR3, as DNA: TGTGCCACCTCAGACCGCGGGAAACAGGGGGCCTACGAGCAGTACTTC.

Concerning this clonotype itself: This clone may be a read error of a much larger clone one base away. CDR3 residues: CASRLGADNQPQHF. CDR3 in DNA: TGTGCCAGTAGGTTGGGGGCCGACAATCAGCCCCAGCATTTT. The V gene is TRBV19, the J gene TRBJ1-5; tentative D call: TRBD1 (6 bases). Looked up from germline, CDR1 is LNHDA and CDR2 is SQIVND (reference sequence). The CDR3 is made up of 14 amino acids. V lost 6 bases, J lost 3 bases, and 12 bases lay in between.

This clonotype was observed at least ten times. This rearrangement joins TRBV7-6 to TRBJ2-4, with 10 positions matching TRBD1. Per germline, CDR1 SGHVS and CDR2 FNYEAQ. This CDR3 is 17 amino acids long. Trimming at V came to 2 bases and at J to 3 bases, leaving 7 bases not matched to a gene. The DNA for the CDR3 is TGTGCCAGCAGCTTAACAGACAGGGGGCCCGACAAAAACATTCAGTACTTC. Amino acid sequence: CASSLTDRGPDKNIQYF. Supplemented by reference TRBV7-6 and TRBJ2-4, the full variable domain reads GAGVSQSPRYKVTKRGQDVALRCDPISGHVSLYWYRQALGQGPEFLTYFNYEAQQDKSGLPNDRFSAERPEGSISTLTIQRTEQRDSAMYRCASSLTDRGPDKNIQYFGAGTRLSVL.

This CDR3 is CASTSTVQLSDYGYTF. In DNA form, the CDR3 reads TGTGCCAGCACCTCGACAGTTCAGCTATCCGACTATGGCTACACCTTC. The chain has TRBV12-3 or TRBV12-4 and TRBJ1-2; perhaps TRBD1 as D (5 bases). The CDR3 consists of 16 residues. Trimming cost V 7 bases and J 3 bases, with 21 bases left between them.

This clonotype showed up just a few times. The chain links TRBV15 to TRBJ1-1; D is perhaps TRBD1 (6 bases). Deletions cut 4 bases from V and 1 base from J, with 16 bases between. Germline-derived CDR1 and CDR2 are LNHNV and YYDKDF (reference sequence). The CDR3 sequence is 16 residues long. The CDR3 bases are TGTGCCACCAGCACGACAGGCCGGGGTTGGAACACTGAAGCTTTCTTT. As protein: CATSTTGRGWNTEAFF.

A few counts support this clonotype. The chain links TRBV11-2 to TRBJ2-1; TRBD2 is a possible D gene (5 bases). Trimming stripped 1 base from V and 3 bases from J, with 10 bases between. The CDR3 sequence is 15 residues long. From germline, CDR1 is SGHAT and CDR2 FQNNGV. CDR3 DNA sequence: TGTGCCAGCAGCTTAGCGGGGTCGCTCTACAATGAGCAGTTCTTC. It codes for CASSLAGSLYNEQFF.

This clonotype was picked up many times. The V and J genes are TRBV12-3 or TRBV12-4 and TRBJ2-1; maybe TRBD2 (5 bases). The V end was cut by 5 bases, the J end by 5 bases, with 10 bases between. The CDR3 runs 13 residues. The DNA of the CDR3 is TGTGCCAGCAGTCAGGACTCGCACAATGAGCAGTTCTTC. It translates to CASSQDSHNEQFF.

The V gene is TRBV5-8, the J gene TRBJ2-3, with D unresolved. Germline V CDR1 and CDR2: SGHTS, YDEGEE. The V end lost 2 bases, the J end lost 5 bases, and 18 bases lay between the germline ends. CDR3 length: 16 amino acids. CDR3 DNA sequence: TGTGCCAGCAGCTTTCGGAAGACTCCTGCACAAGATACGCAGTATTTT. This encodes CASSFRKTPAQDTQYF.

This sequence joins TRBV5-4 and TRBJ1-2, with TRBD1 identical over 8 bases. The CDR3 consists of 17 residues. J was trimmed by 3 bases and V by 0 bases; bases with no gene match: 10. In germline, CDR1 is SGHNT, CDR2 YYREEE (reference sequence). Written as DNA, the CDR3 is TGTGCCAGCAGCTTGGCCCCCAGACAGGGGCCGGACTATGGCTACACCTTC. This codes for CASSLAPRQGPDYGYTF.

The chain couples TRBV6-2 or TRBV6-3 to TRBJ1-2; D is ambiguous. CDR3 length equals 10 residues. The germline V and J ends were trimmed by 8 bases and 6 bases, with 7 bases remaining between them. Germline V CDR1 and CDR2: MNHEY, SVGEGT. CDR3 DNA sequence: TGTGCCAGCGGGGAGGATGGCTACACCTTC. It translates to CASGEDGYTF.

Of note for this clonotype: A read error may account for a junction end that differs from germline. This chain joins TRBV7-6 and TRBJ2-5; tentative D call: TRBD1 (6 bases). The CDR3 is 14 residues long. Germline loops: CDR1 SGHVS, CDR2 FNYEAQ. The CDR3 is CASSLQGRQETRYF. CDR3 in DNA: TGTGCCAGCAGCTTACAGGGGAGACAAGAGACCCGGTACTTC.

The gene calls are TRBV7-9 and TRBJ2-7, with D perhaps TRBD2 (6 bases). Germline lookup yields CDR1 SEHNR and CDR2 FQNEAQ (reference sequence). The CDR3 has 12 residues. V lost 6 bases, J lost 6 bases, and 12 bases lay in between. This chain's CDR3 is CASRGGLTEQYF. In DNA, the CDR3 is TGTGCCAGCAGGGGGGGACTGACCGAGCAGTACTTC.

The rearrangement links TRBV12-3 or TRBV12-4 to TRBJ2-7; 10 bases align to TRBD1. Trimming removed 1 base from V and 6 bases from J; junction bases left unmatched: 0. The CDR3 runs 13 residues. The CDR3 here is CASSLGQGAEQYF. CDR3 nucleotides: TGTGCCAGCAGTTTAGGACAGGGGGCCGAGCAGTACTTC.

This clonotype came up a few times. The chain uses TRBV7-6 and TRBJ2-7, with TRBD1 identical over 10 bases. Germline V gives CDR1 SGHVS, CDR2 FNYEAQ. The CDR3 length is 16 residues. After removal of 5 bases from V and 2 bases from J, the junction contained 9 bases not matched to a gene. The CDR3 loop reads CASSPRSGQGAYEQYF. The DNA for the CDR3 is TGTGCCAGCAGCCCCAGGTCAGGACAGGGGGCCTACGAGCAGTACTTC.

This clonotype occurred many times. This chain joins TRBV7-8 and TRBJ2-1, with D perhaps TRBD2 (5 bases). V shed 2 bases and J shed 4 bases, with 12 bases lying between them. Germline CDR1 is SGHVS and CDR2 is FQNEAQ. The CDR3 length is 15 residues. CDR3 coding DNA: TGTGCCAGCAGCTTACCAACGGGAACGTACAATGAGCAGTTCTTC. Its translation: CASSLPTGTYNEQFF.

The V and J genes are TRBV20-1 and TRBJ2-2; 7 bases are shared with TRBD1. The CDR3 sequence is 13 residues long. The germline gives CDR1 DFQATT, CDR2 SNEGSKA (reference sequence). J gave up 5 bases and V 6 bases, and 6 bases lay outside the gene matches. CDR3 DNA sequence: TGCAGTGCCCTCCACAGGGGTACCGGGGAGCTGTTTTTT. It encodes CSALHRGTGELFF.

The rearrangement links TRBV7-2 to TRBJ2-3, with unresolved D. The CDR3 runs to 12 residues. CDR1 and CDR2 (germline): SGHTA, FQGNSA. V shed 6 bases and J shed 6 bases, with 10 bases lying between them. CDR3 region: CASRHIGDTQYF. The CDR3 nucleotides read TGTGCCAGCAGGCACATCGGGGATACGCAGTATTTT.

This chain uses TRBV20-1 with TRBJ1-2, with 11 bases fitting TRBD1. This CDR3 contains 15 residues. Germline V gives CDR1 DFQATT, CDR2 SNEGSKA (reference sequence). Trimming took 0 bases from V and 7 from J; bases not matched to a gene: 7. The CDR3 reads CSAREWGQGEAGYTF. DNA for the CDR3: TGCAGTGCTAGAGAGTGGGGACAGGGGGAGGCTGGCTACACCTTC.

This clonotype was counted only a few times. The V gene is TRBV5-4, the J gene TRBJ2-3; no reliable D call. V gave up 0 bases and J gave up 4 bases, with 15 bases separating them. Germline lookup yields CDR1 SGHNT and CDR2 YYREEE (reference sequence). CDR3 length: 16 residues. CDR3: CASSLDGSPAADTQYF. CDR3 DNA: TGTGCCAGCAGCTTGGATGGCTCACCCGCAGCAGATACGCAGTATTTT.

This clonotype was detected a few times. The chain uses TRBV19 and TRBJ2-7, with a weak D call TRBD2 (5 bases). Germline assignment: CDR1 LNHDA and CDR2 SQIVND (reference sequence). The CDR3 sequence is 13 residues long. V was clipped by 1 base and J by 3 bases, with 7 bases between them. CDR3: CASSIGRDYEQYF. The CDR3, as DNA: TGTGCCAGTAGTATAGGCCGGGACTACGAGCAGTACTTC.

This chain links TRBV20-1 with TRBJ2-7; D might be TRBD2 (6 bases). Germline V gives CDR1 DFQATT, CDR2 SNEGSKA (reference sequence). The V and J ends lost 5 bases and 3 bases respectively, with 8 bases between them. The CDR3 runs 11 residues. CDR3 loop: CSAHSGYEQYF. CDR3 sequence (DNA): TGCAGTGCTCATAGCGGCTACGAGCAGTACTTC.